A single sample is the source of the 32 T cell receptor beta chains below, sequenced in a study of blood T cell repertoires in COVID-19. The table came from immunoSEQ multiplex PCR; TCRdb's copy has only in-frame clones and leaves some out. The data hold roughly 400,000 clones, with about 90% observed a single time. The source material was PBMCs or T cells enriched from blood (not recorded which). The receptors here all came from a woman in her 30s who had recovered from COVID-19.

The rearrangement links TRBV7-9 to TRBJ2-7; 12 bases line up with TRBD2. CDR3 size: 15 residues. V was pared by 5 bases and J by 4 bases, with 6 bases of the junction left unmatched. Germline CDR1 SEHNR, CDR2 FQNEAQ (reference sequence). CDR3 sequence (DNA): TGTGCCAGCAGCGCTACTAGCGGGAGGCGGTACGAGCAGTACTTC. Its protein is CASSATSGRRYEQYF.

This clone was counted a single time. The chain carries TRBV13 and TRBJ2-1; TRBD2 agrees at 14 bases. The CDR3 totals 19 residues. Germline values: CDR1 PRHDT, CDR2 FYEKMQ (reference sequence). The V and J ends lost 5 bases and 0 bases, in that order; junction bases with no gene match: 9. CDR3 sequence: CASSGWTSGRSSSYNEQFF. The DNA of the CDR3 is TGTGCCAGCAGCGGGTGGACTAGCGGGAGGTCCAGCTCCTACAATGAGCAGTTCTTC.

The chain recombines TRBV4-3 with TRBJ1-1; maybe TRBD1 (5 bases). V was clipped by 2 bases and J by 0 bases, with 22 bases between them. Germline CDR1 LGHNA, CDR2 YSLEER. CDR3 length: 19 amino acids. The CDR3 nucleotides are TGCGCCAGCAGCCAAAAAAGGGCGGTTGGGGAGGGGCTGAACACTGAAGCTTTCTTT. Translating it yields CASSQKRAVGEGLNTEAFF.

This clone was seen more than once but under ten times. This chain links TRBV18 with TRBJ2-6, with TRBD2 identical over 10 bases. Per the germline V gene, CDR1 is KGHSH and CDR2 is LQKENI. CDR3 length: 19 residues. After removal of 1 base from V and 0 bases from J, the junction contained 6 bases not matched to a gene. The CDR3 loop is CASSPRGLAASSGANVLTF. CDR3 DNA sequence: TGTGCCAGCTCACCACGCGGACTAGCGGCATCCTCTGGGGCCAACGTCCTGACTTTC.

The chain joins TRBV6-4 to TRBJ2-1, with 11 bases fitting TRBD2. From germline, CDR1 is MRHNA and CDR2 SNTAGT. The V and J ends lost 10 bases and 0 bases, in that order; junction bases with no gene match: 5. This CDR3 comprises 15 residues. The CDR3 here is CATSLAGDSYNEQFF. In nucleotides, the CDR3 is TGTGCCACCTCACTAGCGGGGGACTCCTACAATGAGCAGTTCTTC.

The CDR3 nucleotides read TGCGCCAGCAGCTTGGAAGGGGTGTCAACTAATGAAAAACTGTTTTTT. This translates into CASSLEGVSTNEKLFF. V usage is TRBV5-1 and J usage is TRBJ1-4, with a tentative D call TRBD1 (5 bases). Germline assignment: CDR1 SGHRS and CDR2 YFSETQ. Between the trimmed V and J ends, which lost 0 bases and 0 bases, there was a span of 9 bases. CDR3 length: 16 residues.

The chain recombines TRBV15 with TRBJ2-1; TRBD1 might be the D (5 bases). CDR3 length: 15 amino acids. In germline, CDR1 is LNHNV, CDR2 YYDKDF (reference sequence). Trimming shortened V by 4 bases and J by 0 bases, and 10 bases separated the two germline ends. CDR3 amino acids: CATSTQVSSYNEQFF. The CDR3 nucleotides are TGTGCCACCAGCACACAGGTTAGCTCCTACAATGAGCAGTTCTTC.

The CDR3 bases are TGTGCCAGCTCACGGGCAGGGGGAATGACTGAAGCTTTCTTT. Its protein is CASSRAGGMTEAFF. The V and J genes are TRBV18 and TRBJ1-1, with 7 bases identical to TRBD1. V gave up 4 bases and J gave up 5 bases; unmatched junction bases: 7. Germline V gene lookup returns CDR1 KGHSH and CDR2 LQKENI. The CDR3 runs to 14 residues.

The chain has TRBV30 and TRBJ2-1; D is unresolved. The germline V gene has CDR1 GTSNPN and CDR2 SVGIG (reference sequence). V was pared by 2 bases and J by 10 bases, with 12 bases between. The length of the CDR3 is 12 residues. The CDR3 sequence: CAWSQTIVEQFF. The CDR3 region has the DNA TGTGCCTGGAGTCAAACGATAGTAGAGCAGTTCTTC.

V gene TRBV7-6 combines with J gene TRBJ1-3, with no clear D. Trimming pared 2 bases from V and 0 bases from J, leaving 8 bases between. The CDR3 extends over 15 amino acids. Per germline, CDR1 SGHVS and CDR2 FNYEAQ. CDR3 bases: TGTGCCAGCAGCTTACAGGCCGTCTCTGGAAACACCATATATTTT. Its protein is CASSLQAVSGNTIYF.

The gene calls are TRBV29-1 and TRBJ1-1; D is ambiguous. The CDR3 contains 10 residues. CDR1 is SQVTM and CDR2 is ANQGSEA in the germline V gene. V was cut by 7 bases and J by 8 bases, with 11 bases left in between. CDR3 protein: CSAYDNEAFF. The CDR3 bases are TGCAGCGCTTACGACAACGAAGCTTTCTTT.

The genes are TRBV27 and TRBJ2-7; D not certain. The ends were cut back, 2 bases at V and 5 bases at J, with 13 bases in the middle. Germline V gene sequence: CDR1 MNHEY, CDR2 SMNVEV (reference sequence). The CDR3 loop spans 14 amino acids. The CDR3 DNA follows: TGTGCCAGCAGTTTACAGAACAAGTTCCACGAGCAGTACTTC. It translates to CASSLQNKFHEQYF.

This sequence joins TRBV19 and TRBJ2-3; 10 bases are a match to TRBD2. Per germline, CDR1 LNHDA and CDR2 SQIVND (reference sequence). This CDR3 has 14 amino acids. Trimming removed 6 bases from V and 4 bases from J; junction bases left unmatched: 4. The CDR3 reads CASSLGTSADTQYF. Here the CDR3 DNA reads TGTGCCAGTAGCCTCGGGACTAGCGCAGATACGCAGTATTTT.

The chain is built from TRBV24-1 and TRBJ2-3, with D possibly TRBD1 on 6 matching bases. V was clipped by 5 bases and J by 2 bases, with 10 bases between them. This CDR3 comprises 14 residues. CDR1 is KGHDR and CDR2 is SFDVKD in the germline V gene. CDR3 residues: CATSAGGNTDTQYF. DNA for the CDR3: TGTGCCACCAGTGCTGGGGGCAACACAGATACGCAGTATTTT.

This clone has only a few counts. This chain uses TRBV4-3 with TRBJ1-3, with 8 nucleotides matching TRBD1. V lost 2 bases and J lost 2; bases outside the gene matches: 8. Germline V gene data show CDR1 as LGHNA and CDR2 as YSLEER. CDR3 length: 17 amino acids. The DNA of the CDR3 is TGCGCCAGCAGCCAACACCCGACGGACAGGGCTGGAAACACCATATATTTT. It specifies CASSQHPTDRAGNTIYF.

This clone was counted only a few times. The chain joins TRBV11-3 to TRBJ2-1; 8 bases match TRBD2. Trimming cost V 5 bases and J 11 bases; bases outside gene matches: 14. Germline CDR1 reads SGHNT; CDR2 reads YENEEA. CDR3 size: 15 residues. CDR3 nucleotide sequence: TGTGCCAGCAGCCCCCCAATTGGGCTAGCGGGCCAGCAGTTCTTC. Protein sequence: CASSPPIGLAGQQFF.

This chain joins TRBV28 and TRBJ1-5; a possible D gene is TRBD1 (5 bases). Trimming left V 3 bases short and J 0 bases short, with 9 bases between. Per the germline V gene, CDR1 is MDHEN and CDR2 is SYDVKM. The CDR3 has 15 amino acids. As DNA, the CDR3 is TGTGCCAGCAGTTTTTGGGGGGATAGCAATCAGCCCCAGCATTTT. The encoded protein is CASSFWGDSNQPQHF.

The chain uses TRBV19 and TRBJ1-4; D unresolved. The CDR3 is made up of 16 amino acids. Per the germline V gene, CDR1 is LNHDA and CDR2 is SQIVND (reference sequence). Trimming shortened V by 4 bases and J by 1 base, and 13 bases separated the two germline ends. For the CDR3, the DNA is TGTGCCAGTAGTAGGTACCCGAGGCAAACTAATGAAAAACTGTTTTTT. Amino acid sequence: CASSRYPRQTNEKLFF.

The V call is TRBV2, the J call TRBJ2-1; D gene ambiguous. Germline CDR1 and CDR2: SNHLY and FYNNEI. The V gene lost 4 bases and the J gene lost 0 bases, with 10 bases spanning the gap. The length of the CDR3 is 15 residues. CDR3 loop: CASSAPVSSYNEQFF. The CDR3 DNA sequence: TGTGCCAGCAGTGCGCCGGTTAGCTCCTACAATGAGCAGTTCTTC. The variable domain in full, completed from reference TRBV2 and TRBJ2-1, reads EPEVTQTPSHQVTQMGQEVILRCVPISNHLYFYWYRQILGQKVEFLVSFYNNEISEKSEIFDDQFSVERPDGSNFTLKIRSTKLEDSAMYFCASSAPVSSYNEQFFGPGTRLTVL.

The J gene is TRBJ1-6, the V gene TRBV30, with 8 bases that match TRBD1. The CDR3 is made up of 14 amino acids. Germline V gene data show CDR1 as GTSNPN and CDR2 as SVGIG (reference sequence). V gave up 1 base and J gave up 8 bases; unmatched junction bases: 4. The CDR3 bases are TGTGCCTGGAGTGCACAGGGGGGAGATTCACCCCTCCACTTT. Translated, it gives CAWSAQGGDSPLHF.

The gene calls are TRBV18 and TRBJ1-4; D unclear. Germline V gene data show CDR1 as KGHSH and CDR2 as LQKENI. This CDR3 comprises 15 residues. V shed 3 bases and J shed 4 bases, with 12 bases lying between them. The CDR3 sequence: CASSPQFPYNEKLFF. The CDR3, as DNA: TGTGCCAGCTCACCGCAGTTCCCATATAATGAAAAACTGTTTTTT.

This sequence joins TRBV7-6 and TRBJ2-3, with D perhaps matching TRBD2 (5 bases). Germline CDR1 is SGHVS and CDR2 is FNYEAQ. This CDR3 comprises 16 residues. Trimming stripped 8 bases from V and 5 bases from J, with 23 bases between. The CDR3 loop reads CASQQLSFGLQDTQYF. Here the CDR3 DNA reads TGTGCCAGCCAGCAGCTTAGCTTCGGACTGCAAGATACGCAGTATTTT.

The CDR3 loop reads CASSFSSGSEQFF. As DNA, the CDR3 is TGTGCCAGCAGTTTTAGCAGCGGGAGTGAGCAGTTCTTC. The chain carries TRBV12-3 or TRBV12-4 and TRBJ2-1; 8 nucleotides agree with TRBD2. The CDR3 has 13 residues. With 3 bases clipped from V and 9 bases from J, the junction kept 4 bases outside the gene matches.

This chain links TRBV7-3 with TRBJ2-1, with 8 bases matching TRBD1. J gave up 4 bases and V 5 bases, and 7 bases lay outside the gene matches. CDR3 length: 15 residues. Germline V gene data show CDR1 as SGHTA and CDR2 as FQGTGA. The CDR3 loop is CASSTGQGGYNEQFF. The CDR3 DNA sequence: TGTGCCAGCAGCACTGGACAGGGTGGGTACAATGAGCAGTTCTTC. Full variable domain (rest looked up from reference TRBV7-3 and TRBJ2-1): GAGVSQTPSNKVTEKGKYVELRCDPISGHTALYWYRQSLGQGPEFLIYFQGTGAADDSGLPNDRFFAVRPEGSVSTLKIQRTERGDSAVYLCASSTGQGGYNEQFFGPGTRLTVL.

The chain joins TRBV6-5 to TRBJ2-1; a weak D match, TRBD1 (6 bases). V lost 7 bases, J lost 13 bases, and 20 bases lay in between. Germline CDR1 and CDR2: MNHEY and SVGAGI. This CDR3 is 13 amino acids long. This CDR3 is CASTPRGQMGQFF. The DNA for the CDR3 is TGTGCCAGCACACCAAGGGGACAAATGGGCCAGTTCTTC.

The chain carries TRBV29-1 and TRBJ1-1; D is possibly TRBD1 (6 bases). Germline CDR1 reads SQVTM; CDR2 reads ANQGSEA. CDR3 length: 17 amino acids. Between the trimmed V and J ends, which lost 6 bases and 4 bases, there was a span of 27 bases. The CDR3 is CSVPGRGEEGSSTEAFF. In DNA, the CDR3 is TGCAGCGTCCCCGGCAGGGGCGAAGAAGGGTCCAGCACTGAAGCTTTCTTT.

This clone was recorded only once. This rearrangement joins TRBV7-2 to TRBJ1-5; possibly TRBD1 for D (6 bases). Trimming shortened V by 6 bases and J by 5 bases, and 17 bases separated the two germline ends. CDR1 is SGHTA and CDR2 is FQGNSA in the germline V gene. CDR3 length: 15 residues. The CDR3 region is CASRKGSTGYQPQHF. In DNA form, the CDR3 reads TGTGCCAGCAGAAAAGGGTCTACAGGGTATCAGCCCCAGCATTTT.

The gene calls are TRBV7-9 and TRBJ2-7; D is perhaps TRBD2 (6 bases). Germline V gene data show CDR1 as SEHNR and CDR2 as FQNEAQ (reference sequence). The V and J ends lost 3 bases and 7 bases respectively, with 10 bases between them. This CDR3 is 12 amino acids long. The CDR3 nucleotides are TGTGCCAGCAGCTTCGGACGGGAGGAGCAGTACTTC. This gives the protein CASSFGREEQYF.

The chain recombines TRBV28 with TRBJ1-1, with TRBD1 identical over 8 bases. This CDR3 is built from 14 residues. The V and J ends lost 6 bases and 1 base, in that order; junction bases with no gene match: 4. The V gene's germline CDR1 is MDHEN and CDR2 SYDVKM. The CDR3 DNA follows: TGTGCCAGCAGAAGACAGGGGAGGAACACTGAAGCTTTCTTT. It translates to CASRRQGRNTEAFF.

This clone was counted once. V is TRBV11-2 and J is TRBJ1-3, with D perhaps TRBD1 (5 bases). The CDR3 has 14 residues. CDR1 SGHAT and CDR2 FQNNGV come from the germline V gene. V lost 6 bases, J lost 0 bases, and 9 bases lay in between. CDR3 bases: TGTGCCAGCAGGTCCAGGGCCTCTGGAAACACCATATATTTT. Its protein is CASRSRASGNTIYF.

The chain uses TRBV11-1 and TRBJ1-6; D is ambiguous. The CDR3 contains 14 residues. V was shortened by 2 bases and J by 8 bases, with 10 bases between the two germline ends. Germline-derived CDR1 and CDR2 are SGHAT and FQDESV (reference sequence). The CDR3 spells CASSLQQRDSPLHF. CDR3 nucleotides: TGTGCCAGCAGCTTACAACAGAGGGATTCACCCCTCCACTTT. Full variable domain (outside the CDR3, taken from reference TRBV11-1 and TRBJ1-6): EAEVAQSPRYKITEKSQAVAFWCDPISGHATLYWYRQILGQGPELLVQFQDESVVDDSQLPKDRFSAERLKGVDSTLKIQPAELGDSAMYLCASSLQQRDSPLHFGNGTRLTVT.

The chain couples TRBV11-1 to TRBJ2-1; 12 nucleotides agree with TRBD2. The V and J ends lost 5 bases and 10 bases, in that order; junction bases with no gene match: 9. CDR3 length: 15 amino acids. Germline V gene lookup returns CDR1 SGHAT and CDR2 FQDESV (reference sequence). The CDR3 loop is CASSPRLAGVREQFF. The CDR3 bases are TGTGCCAGCAGCCCCCGACTAGCGGGAGTTCGGGAGCAGTTCTTC.